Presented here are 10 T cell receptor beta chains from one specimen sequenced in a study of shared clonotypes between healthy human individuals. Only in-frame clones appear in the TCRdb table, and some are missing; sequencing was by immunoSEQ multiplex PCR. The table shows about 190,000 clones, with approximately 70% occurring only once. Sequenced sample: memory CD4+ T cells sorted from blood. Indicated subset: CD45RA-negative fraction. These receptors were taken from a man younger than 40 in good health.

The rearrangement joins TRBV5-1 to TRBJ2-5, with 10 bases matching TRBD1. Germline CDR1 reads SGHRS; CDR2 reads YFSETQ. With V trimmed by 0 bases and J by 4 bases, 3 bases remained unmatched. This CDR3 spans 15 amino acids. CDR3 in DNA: TGCGCCAGCAGCTTGGGGGACAGGGGTGGAGAGACCCAGTACTTC. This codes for CASSLGDRGGETQYF.

The DNA for the CDR3 is TGTGCCAGCAGCCCACCGGGACTAGCGGGAGGGAAGCAGTTCTTC. Protein: CASSPPGLAGGKQFF. The chain employs TRBV7-9 and TRBJ2-1; 16 bases agree with TRBD2. The germline V gene has CDR1 SEHNR and CDR2 FQNEAQ (reference sequence). The CDR3 is made up of 15 amino acids. V shed 5 bases, J shed 11 bases, and the junction held 6 bases outside the gene matches.

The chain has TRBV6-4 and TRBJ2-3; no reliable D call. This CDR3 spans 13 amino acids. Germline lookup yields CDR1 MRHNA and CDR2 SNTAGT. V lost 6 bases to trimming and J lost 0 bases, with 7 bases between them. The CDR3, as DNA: TGTGCCAGCAGCCTGGGTAGCACAGATACGCAGTATTTT. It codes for CASSLGSTDTQYF.

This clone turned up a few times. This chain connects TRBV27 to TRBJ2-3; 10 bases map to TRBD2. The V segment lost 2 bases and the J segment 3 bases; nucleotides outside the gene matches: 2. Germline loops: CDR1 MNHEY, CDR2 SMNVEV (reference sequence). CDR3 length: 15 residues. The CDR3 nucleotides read TGTGCCAGCAGTTTAAGCGGGAGGGTGACAGATACGCAGTATTTT. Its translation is CASSLSGRVTDTQYF.

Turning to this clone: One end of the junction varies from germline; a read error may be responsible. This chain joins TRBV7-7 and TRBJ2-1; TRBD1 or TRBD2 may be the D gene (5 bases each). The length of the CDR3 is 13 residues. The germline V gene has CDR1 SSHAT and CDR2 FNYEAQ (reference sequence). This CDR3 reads CASSPGTLNEQFF. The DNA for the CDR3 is TGTGCTAGCAGCCCGGGGACCCTAAATGAGCAGTTCTTC.

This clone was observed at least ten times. The CDR3 DNA reads TGCGCCAGCAGCCAAGAAGAAGGCAGGGCATCCGAGCAGTTCTTC. This codes for CASSQEEGRASEQFF. This chain joins TRBV4-1 and TRBJ2-1; possibly TRBD1 for D (5 bases). The length of the CDR3 is 15 residues. CDR1 is MGHRA, CDR2 YSYEKL, per germline. Between the trimmed V and J ends, which lost 0 bases and 10 bases, there was a span of 16 bases.

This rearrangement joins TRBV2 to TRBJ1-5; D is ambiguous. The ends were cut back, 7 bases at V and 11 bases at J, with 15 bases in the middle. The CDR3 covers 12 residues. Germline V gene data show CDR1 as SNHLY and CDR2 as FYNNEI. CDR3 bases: TGTGCCAGCACGGGCTTAGGAAAAACCCAGCATTTT. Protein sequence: CASTGLGKTQHF.

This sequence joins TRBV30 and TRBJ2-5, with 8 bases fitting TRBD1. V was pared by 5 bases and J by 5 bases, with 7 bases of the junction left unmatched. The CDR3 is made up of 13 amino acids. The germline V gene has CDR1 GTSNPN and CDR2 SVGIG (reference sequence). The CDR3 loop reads CAWERQGMETQYF. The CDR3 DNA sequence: TGTGCCTGGGAAAGACAGGGGATGGAGACCCAGTACTTC.

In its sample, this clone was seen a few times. The CDR3 DNA sequence: TGTGCCAGCAGCGTAGGCGGGACAGGGAATAATGAGCAGTTCTTC. Protein sequence: CASSVGGTGNNEQFF. This rearrangement joins TRBV9 to TRBJ2-1; TRBD1 agrees at 9 bases. V trimming: 0 bases; J trimming: 7 bases; junction bases outside the gene matches: 5. Germline CDR1 reads SGDLS; CDR2 reads YYNGEE. The CDR3 is 15 residues long.

This chain's CDR3 is CASSLGHTNYGYTF. CDR3 nucleotides: TGTGCCAGCAGCTTGGGACATACTAACTATGGCTACACCTTC. The chain joins TRBV5-5 to TRBJ1-2; no clear D gene. V was clipped by 0 bases and J by 0 bases, with 6 bases between them. Germline lookup yields CDR1 SGHKS and CDR2 YYEKEE (reference sequence). CDR3 length: 14 amino acids.